The rows below give T cell receptor beta chains drawn from one sample of a study of shared clonotypes between healthy human individuals. Using immunoSEQ multiplex PCR, the repertoire was profiled, and TCRdb retains in-frame clones only, with some absent. The data show 2 million to 2.5 million clones, about 95% seen once. Sequenced sample: naive CD4+ T cells sorted from blood. The receptors come from a young man in good health. Both conserved end residues are part of each CDR3. The D gene is left open where the match is weak. Clone size is given for some rows only: seen once, a few or many times, or a class if the clone is expanded.

size	D	V	J	DNA	CDR3
-	TRBD1	TRBV6-5	TRBJ1-4	TGTGCCAGCAGTTACACGGGACAGGGATGGGAAAAACTGTTTTTT	CASSYTGQGWEKLFF
-	TRBD2	TRBV27	TRBJ2-7	TGTGCCAGCAGTTTAGGGGGAGGGGTCTACGAGCAGTACTTC	CASSLGGGVYEQYF
-	-	TRBV6-6	TRBJ1-1	TGTGCCAGCAGCCAAATGAACACTGAAGCTTTCTTT	CASSQMNTEAFF
-	-	TRBV10-3	TRBJ2-1	TGTGCCATCAGTGAGTCGGCCCCGAACAATGAGCAGTTCTTC	CAISESAPNNEQFF
-	-	TRBV6-5	TRBJ1-3	TGTGCCAGCAGGCCCAGTTTCTCTGGAAACACCATATATTTT	CASRPSFSGNTIYF
-	-	TRBV27	TRBJ1-5	TGTGCCAGCAGTTTAGGGGTTCAGCCCCAGCATTTT	CASSLGVQPQHF
-	-	TRBV4-3	TRBJ2-7	TGCGCCAGCAGCCGGAACGGATTCGGACCTTACGAGCAGTACTTC	CASSRNGFGPYEQYF
few	-	TRBV10-2	TRBJ1-1	TGCGCCAGCAGTCAGGTGAACGCTGAAGCTTTCTTT	CASSQVNAEAFF
-	TRBD2	TRBV19	TRBJ2-1	TGTGCCAGCAAACGACTAGCGGGCTACAATGAGCAGTTCTTC	CASKRLAGYNEQFF
-	TRBD2	TRBV7-2	TRBJ2-7	TGTGCCAGCAGCCCCGTAGCGGGAGGGAGCTCCTACGAGCAGTACTTC	CASSPVAGGSSYEQYF
few	-	TRBV19	TRBJ1-5	TGTGCCAGTAGTGTCGGGGGCAATCAGCCCCAGCATTTT	CASSVGGNQPQHF
-	TRBD1	TRBV6-6	TRBJ1-4	TGTGCCAGCAGAAACGCCGGGACAGGGAATGAAAAACTGTTTTTT	CASRNAGTGNEKLFF
-	-	TRBV11-3	TRBJ2-1	TGTGCCAGCAGCTTAGGCCCGTTCGGACTGACACTGAACTACAATGAGCAGTTCTTC	CASSLGPFGLTLNYNEQFF